Sequencing of this T cell receptor (beta chain) was carried out in a study of human T cells and chemical hapten exposure. MiXCR, run by TCRdb on the RACE reads, gives a single entry per CDR3 protein. This table holds some 250,000 distinct CDR3 sequences, around 7% found once. This clonotype turned up a few times. Time point noted: pre-sensitization, week 0. The treatment: therapeutic diphenylcyclopropenone sensitization with weekly scalp DPC. The CDR3 covers 16 residues. The V and J ends lost 3 bases and 5 bases respectively, with 19 bases between them. Germline assignment: CDR1 MDHEN and CDR2 SYDVKM. Specimen: whole blood, collected in connection with sensitization to the hapten diphenylcyclopropenone (DPC). The origin of this receptor is a man in his late teens or twenties with alopecia areata. Some clones in this sample may be carry-over from other donors' samples. The rearrangement joins TRBV28 to TRBJ2-5, with D hard to call. CDR3 bases: TGTGCCAGCAGTTTCACCACAACGGGCCCTCGGGAGACCCAGTACTTC. It specifies CASSFTTTGPRETQYF.